This T cell receptor beta chain is from a study of human T cells and chemical hapten exposure. At the level of the study: On around 2 cm by around 2 cm of upper inner arm skin, sensitization was performed with 2% DPC. TCR yield per sample varied, mainly due to pooled library volumes.

Overall study results and limits: Expanded TCRs created a significantly greater count of big CDR3 similarity clusters than controls did.

TCRdb reanalysed the RACE reads using MiXCR and keeps one entry per CDR3 protein. The data contain about 340,000 distinct CDR3 sequences, roughly 6.9% of them singletons. The time point is: patch test 1, 2 weeks after DPC sensitization. Treatment denoted: therapeutic diphenylcyclopropenone sensitization with weekly scalp DPC. This clonotype came up a few times. As yet, its antigen is unknown. The germline V gene has CDR1 SEHNR and CDR2 FQNEAQ (reference sequence). The CDR3 covers 14 residues. The germline V and J ends were trimmed by 5 bases and 10 bases, with 17 bases remaining between them. The sequencing used whole blood, collected in connection with sensitization to the hapten diphenylcyclopropenone (DPC). The TCR was taken from a woman aged 18-30 years with alopecia areata. Some clones in this sample may be carry-over from other donors' samples. The chain joins TRBV7-9 to TRBJ1-4; D uncertain. The CDR3 nucleotides read TGTGCCAGCAGCCCTCATCTAGGGTCGGCAAAACTGTTTTTT. Protein product: CASSPHLGSAKLFF.